The text below deals with one TCR beta chain. The assay was immunoSEQ multiplex PCR, and TCRdb's table has in-frame clones only and misses some. The sample shows roughly 160,000 clones, 96% of them seen only once. The germline CDR1 and CDR2 sequences are MGHRA and YSYEKL. The CDR3 has 16 residues. V was clipped by 0 bases and J by 4 bases, with 16 bases between them. These data originate in a study of control samples from healthy donors and cancer patients. The TCR comes from a woman under 40 in good health. The rearrangement links TRBV4-1 to TRBJ2-7; unclear D gene. The sample comprised blood. CDR3 sequence: CASSQDSQTKPYEQYF. CDR3 DNA: TGCGCCAGCAGCCAAGATTCACAGACAAAACCTTACGAGCAGTACTTC.